Listed here are 9 T cell receptor beta chains from one sample, sequenced in a study of T cells in Graves' hyperthyroidism and ophthalmopathy. Regions amplified from RNA transcripts were the TCR beta CDR3 regions. First-round RT-PCR with HTBI primers amplified the TCR CDR3 region. TCRdb used MiXCR to reprocess the multiplex PCR reads, holding one entry per CDR3 protein. This table has around 340,000 distinct CDR3 sequences, about 21% appearing once. The sample comprised blood. Receptors were obtained from a woman aged 50 to 65 with Graves' hyperthyroidism.

This clonotype was detected many times. The chain has TRBV5-1 and TRBJ1-5, with TRBD1 matching over 11 bases. The junction had 4 bases not matched to a gene; V was cut back by 3 bases and J by 5 bases. CDR1 SGHRS and CDR2 YFSETQ come from the germline V gene. The CDR3 consists of 15 residues. The DNA of the CDR3 is TGCGCCAGCAGCTCCGGGACAGGGGGGCATCAGCCCCAGCATTTT. Protein: CASSSGTGGHQPQHF.

This clonotype was seen repeatedly, ten times or more. V usage is TRBV7-9 and J usage is TRBJ1-2; 9 bases fit TRBD1. With V trimmed by 5 bases and J by 6 bases, 13 bases remained unmatched. CDR3 length equals 16 residues. The germline gives CDR1 SEHNR, CDR2 FQNEAQ (reference sequence). DNA of the CDR3: TGTGCCAGCAGCGAAAACAGGGGGCTAAATTTGCATGGCTACACCTTC. Translation gives CASSENRGLNLHGYTF.

This clonotype has a count of ten or more. The chain joins TRBV7-2 to TRBJ2-1; weak D call: TRBD2 (6 bases). Trimming shortened V by 5 bases and J by 6 bases, and 11 bases separated the two germline ends. Germline V CDR1 and CDR2: SGHTA, FQGNSA. CDR3 length: 13 residues. The DNA of the CDR3 is TGTGCCAGCAGCATAGGGGAGGTCAATGAGCAGTTCTTC. Its translation: CASSIGEVNEQFF. Using reference TRBV7-2 and TRBJ2-1 for the parts outside the CDR3, the full variable domain is GAGVSQSPSNKVTEKGKDVELRCDPISGHTALYWYRQSLGQGLEFLIYFQGNSAPDKSGLPSDRFSAERTGGSVSTLTIQRTQQEDSAVYLCASSIGEVNEQFFGPGTRLTVL.

The chain combines TRBV4-2 with TRBJ2-1; 10 bases match TRBD2. The J segment lost 3 bases and the V segment lost 4 bases, leaving 6 bases of the junction unmatched. Germline-derived CDR1 and CDR2 are LGHNA and YNFKEQ. The CDR3 length is 16 residues. CDR3 sequence reads: CASSPLTSGDYNEQFF. The CDR3 DNA reads TGTGCCAGCAGCCCCTTAACTAGCGGGGACTACAATGAGCAGTTCTTC.

The chain employs TRBV4-1 and TRBJ1-4, with D possibly TRBD1 on 5 matching bases. The CDR3 covers 15 residues. V gave up 0 bases and J gave up 6 bases, with 11 bases separating them. The germline CDR1 and CDR2 sequences are MGHRA and YSYEKL. The CDR3, as DNA: TGCGCCAGCAGCCAAGAGGGGGGAGGAGATGAAAAACTGTTTTTT. Its translation is CASSQEGGGDEKLFF.

This clonotype was picked up many times. The gene calls are TRBV5-1 and TRBJ1-5, with 8 bases lining up with TRBD1. CDR3 length: 16 amino acids. V trimming: 1 base; J trimming: 5 bases; junction bases outside the gene matches: 8. Germline values: CDR1 SGHRS, CDR2 YFSETQ. The CDR3 DNA reads TGCGCCAGCAGCTTGTCACCGGGACAGGCCGATCAGCCCCAGCATTTT. The encoded protein is CASSLSPGQADQPQHF.

This clonotype was observed at least ten times. The chain employs TRBV10-3 and TRBJ1-1; perhaps TRBD1 as D (5 bases). This CDR3 region has 14 residues. Trimming took 6 bases from V and 11 from J, leaving 22 bases between them. The V gene's germline CDR1 is ENHRY and CDR2 SYGVKD. CDR3 loop: CAIRRGSEALYAFF. CDR3 nucleotide sequence: TGTGCCATCAGGCGGGGGAGTGAAGCCTTGTACGCTTTCTTT.

This clonotype was counted a few times. The chain links TRBV6-1 to TRBJ2-2; tentative D call: TRBD1 (6 bases). V was shortened by 6 bases and J by 2 bases, with 16 bases between the two germline ends. Per germline, CDR1 MNHNS and CDR2 SASEGT. This CDR3 contains 16 residues. DNA of the CDR3: TGTGCCAGCAGCACCGGGACAAAGATTAACACCGGGGAGCTGTTTTTT. It is translated as CASSTGTKINTGELFF.

This clonotype showed up just once. The chain combines TRBV13 with TRBJ2-7, with D possibly being TRBD2 (6 bases). CDR1 is PRHDT, CDR2 FYEKMQ, per germline (reference sequence). Between the trimmed V and J ends, which lost 1 base and 4 bases, there was a span of 20 bases. CDR3 length: 17 amino acids. CDR3 sequence (DNA): TGTGCCAGCAGCTTAGTCCCCCTGGCTAGCGAGTATTACGAGCAGTACTTC. This codes for CASSLVPLASEYYEQYF. The full variable domain, rest sourced from reference TRBV13 and TRBJ2-7, is AAGVIQSPRHLIKEKRETATLKCYPIPRHDTVYWYQQGPGQDPQFLISFYEKMQSDKGSIPDRFSAQQFSDYHSELNMSSLELGDSALYFCASSLVPLASEYYEQYFGPGTRLTVT.